A selection of T cell receptor beta chains follows, all from one sample in a study of T-cell reconstitution after alpha-beta-depleted transplantation in children. Via MiXCR, TCRdb re-called the PCR reads, giving one row per CDR3 protein. The sample has about 110,000 distinct CDR3 sequences, under 30% seen once; the top ten hold about 10%. This sample comprised PBMCs, mostly from graft donor cells, obtained 180 days after TCRalphabeta/CD19-depleted stem cell transplant. These receptors all come from a male patient aged 2-15 years who had a stem cell transplant for chronic granulomatous disease, so the T cells may come from the graft donor. CDR3s include the opening cysteine and the closing phenylalanine or tryptophan. D genes are given only for firm matches. The listing skips clone size in some rows; elsewhere it reads once, few, many or a size class.

v_gene,d_gene,abundance,j_gene,CDR3aa,CDR3nt
TRBV10-3,.,many,TRBJ1-2,CAISPTKGGAYGYTF,TGTGCCATCAGTCCTACAAAAGGGGGGGCCTATGGCTACACCTTC
TRBV20-1,.,.,TRBJ2-3,CSARSIMSGSPDTQYF,TGCAGTGCTAGATCAATTATGAGTGGGAGCCCAGATACGCAGTATTTT
TRBV29-1,TRBD1,.,TRBJ1-2,CSVAGQNFNYGYTF,TGCAGCGTTGCGGGACAGAACTTTAACTATGGCTACACCTTC
TRBV7-8,.,many,TRBJ1-5,CASSSKIGRSNQPQHF,TGTGCCAGCAGCTCGAAGATCGGGCGGAGCAATCAGCCCCAGCATTTT
TRBV20-1,.,.,TRBJ2-1,CSANEGASSYNEQFF,TGCAGTGCTAATGAAGGGGCGAGCTCCTACAATGAGCAGTTCTTC
TRBV18,.,few,TRBJ2-5,CASSPSETQYF,TGTGCCAGCTCACCAAGCGAGACCCAGTACTTC
TRBV13,TRBD2,.,TRBJ2-5,CASSPKLADQETQYF,TGTGCCAGCAGCCCGAAGCTAGCGGACCAAGAGACCCAGTACTTC
TRBV15,TRBD2,many,TRBJ2-1,CATSRTSGLRNEQFF,TGTGCCACCAGCAGAACTAGCGGGCTTCGGAATGAGCAGTTCTTC
TRBV6-2/TRBV6-3,TRBD2,.,TRBJ2-3,CASSWLAGEVTDTQYF,TGTGCCAGCAGTTGGCTAGCGGGGGAAGTCACAGATACGCAGTATTTT
TRBV20-1,.,.,TRBJ1-2,CSAHRITYGYTF,TGCAGTGCCCACCGGATTACTTATGGCTACACCTTC
TRBV12-3/TRBV12-4,TRBD2,.,TRBJ2-1,CASSFRPRLAALRDYNCEQFF,TGTGCCAGCAGTTTTAGGCCAAGGCTAGCGGCCCTTCGGGACTACAATTGTGAGCAGTTCTTC
TRBV5-1,.,.,TRBJ2-2,CASCALGPLTGELFF,TGCGCCAGCTGTGCCCTCGGGCCACTGACCGGGGAGCTGTTTTTT
TRBV5-5,.,.,TRBJ2-5,CASSSYYTETQYF,TGTGCCAGCAGCTCTTATTACACGGAGACCCAGTACTTC
TRBV29-1,TRBD2,.,TRBJ2-1,CSVEQAGVGTYNEQFF,TGCAGCGTTGAACAGGCGGGAGTGGGGACCTACAATGAGCAGTTCTTC
TRBV4-2,TRBD1,.,TRBJ2-6,CASSQRTGKESGANVLTF,TGTGCCAGCAGCCAACGGACAGGGAAGGAATCTGGGGCCAACGTCCTGACTTTC
TRBV12-3/TRBV12-4,TRBD1,many,TRBJ1-1,CASKGQGSTEAFF,TGTGCCAGCAAAGGACAGGGGAGCACTGAAGCTTTCTTT
TRBV6-1,.,.,TRBJ2-1,CASSRGAGTESYNEQFF,TGTGCCAGCAGTAGAGGGGCGGGAACGGAATCCTACAATGAGCAGTTCTTC
TRBV29-1,TRBD1,few,TRBJ2-3,CSVGGGHTDTQYF,TGCAGCGTTGGAGGGGGCCACACAGATACGCAGTATTTT
TRBV5-5,.,.,TRBJ2-3,CASSLWDSTDTQYF,TGTGCCAGCAGCTTGTGGGATAGCACAGATACGCAGTATTTT